This TCR beta chain stems from a study of blood T cell repertoires in COVID-19. Study-level background: T cells, B-cell-depleted T cells, or PBMCs supplied cDNA or gDNA.

Assay: immunoSEQ multiplex PCR; the TCRdb copy retains only in-frame clones and omits some. Seen here are approximately 380,000 clones, approximately 90% observed once, and the top ten hold about 0.83%. V dropped 4 bases and J dropped 0 bases, with 9 bases sitting between them. Germline-derived CDR1 and CDR2 are SGHDN and FVKESK. This CDR3 region has 14 residues. Participants reported their clinical history, and cohort assignment relied on those reports. This chain joins TRBV14 and TRBJ1-1; D gene uncertain. This TCR was recovered from a woman aged 35 to 49 who had been exposed to COVID-19. Sequencing input: PBMCs or T cells enriched from blood (not recorded which). The CDR3 protein is CASSPGGMNTEAFF. As DNA, the CDR3 is TGTGCCAGCAGCCCCGGAGGGATGAACACTGAAGCTTTCTTT.